A selection of T cell receptor beta chains follows, all from one sample in a study of regulatory T cells in long-lasting Graves disease. TCRdb fed the multiplex PCR reads into MiXCR, producing one record per CDR3 protein. The sample consists of roughly 440,000 distinct CDR3 sequences, around 15% of them appearing once. These data were also reused for a study on T cells in Graves' hyperthyroidism and ophthalmopathy.

Sequencing used peripheral blood mononuclear cells (PBMCs), obtained at new diagnosis, from a patient treated with antithyroid drugs. The receptors shown here come from a woman younger than 35 with Graves disease. Both conserved end residues are part of each CDR3. Each record gives: J gene, V gene, CDR3 length, clone size, CDR3 protein. A row's size may be missing; if present it is once, few, many or a size class.

>TRBJ2-1|TRBV27|16|few
CASSLWTGGVGNEQFF
>TRBJ2-7|TRBV6-2/TRBV6-3|20|.
CASSLGLAGGGGSSYNEQYF
>TRBJ2-6|TRBV6-1|17|few
CASSRTGGVDGANVLTF
>TRBJ1-6|TRBV12-3/TRBV12-4|14|.
CASSPGQGDSPLHF
>TRBJ2-1|TRBV15|16|many
CATSRPGLAAYNEQFF
>TRBJ1-2|TRBV20-1|13|many
CSASLQSNYGYTF
>TRBJ2-2|TRBV13|15|.
CASSLGGGVGGELFF
>TRBJ1-2|TRBV7-9|14|.
CASSFPQPGQGYTF
>TRBJ2-1|TRBV20-1|13|few
CSVPGGGGNEQFF
>TRBJ1-6|TRBV27|14|many
CASRPTGVGSPLHF
>TRBJ2-1|TRBV7-2|14|.
CASSLRTPYNGQFF
>TRBJ1-5|TRBV27|15|few
CASRGTALGNQPQHF
>TRBJ2-7|TRBV29-1|12|.
CSVGVTVYEQYF
>TRBJ2-1|TRBV10-3|17|many
CAISLGLAGGTYNEQFF
>TRBJ2-7|TRBV5-1|16|many
CASSLPAQGPSYEQYF
>TRBJ1-2|TRBV27|15|.
CASSFVGSANYGYTF
>TRBJ1-2|TRBV6-2/TRBV6-3|14|few
CANSYSAINYGYTF
>TRBJ2-7|TRBV2|16|.
CASSPGTGGHTYEQYF
>TRBJ2-7|TRBV19|15|few
CASSQLPSGSYEQYF
>TRBJ2-1|TRBV19|13|few
CASSIDRAREQFF
>TRBJ2-7|TRBV4-2|15|many
CASSHGLAGDYEQYF
>TRBJ2-5|TRBV6-2/TRBV6-3|21|few
CASSYSLPMGLAGGGKETQYF
>TRBJ2-1|TRBV20-1|16|many
CSARDFSGLSYNEQFF
>TRBJ1-1|TRBV18|16|many
CASSPLQLGMNTEAFF